The 14 T cell receptor beta chains given below trace back to one sample, sequenced in a study of vaccination effects on CD4 cells after COVID-19. Under the ViraFEST assay, PBMC were stimulated with viral peptide pools so that antigen-specific CD4+ T cells expanded. Sequencing was performed afterwards. Following culture for around 9 days, CD4+ T cells were isolated. According to the study, vaccine recipients showed no prior SARS-CoV-2 infection and negative nucleocapsid antibodies. Libraries were prepared by immunoSEQ multiplex PCR; TCRdb keeps only in-frame clonotypes and omits some of them. Here the sample spans under 80,000 clones, roughly 79% being singletons. No antigens are known for them. The sample here was CD4+ T cells from PBMCs cultured with SARS-CoV-2 spike peptides, taken before COVID-19 vaccination. Receptors originate from a human donor who received a COVID-19 vaccine.

This clone was recorded only once. This rearrangement joins TRBV24-1 to TRBJ2-5; D not resolved. Germline V CDR1 and CDR2: KGHDR, SFDVKD. V shed 6 bases and J shed 6 bases, with 7 bases lying between them. The CDR3 is 11 residues long. This CDR3 reads CATSIGKTQYF. The CDR3 nucleotides read TGTGCCACCAGTATAGGGAAGACCCAGTACTTC.

J is TRBJ1-1 and V is TRBV24-1, with D perhaps matching TRBD1 (6 bases). The V end was cut by 3 bases, the J end by 6 bases, with 22 bases between. From germline, CDR1 is KGHDR and CDR2 SFDVKD. The CDR3 extends over 17 amino acids. CDR3 region: CATSDLLTGGVVPEAFF. The CDR3 coding sequence is TGTGCCACCAGTGATCTATTGACAGGCGGAGTGGTCCCTGAAGCTTTCTTT.

The V and J genes are TRBV6-6 and TRBJ2-7; no reliable D call. This CDR3 contains 13 residues. Trimming pared 2 bases from V and 0 bases from J, leaving 5 bases between. Germline values: CDR1 MNHNY, CDR2 SVGAGI (reference sequence). CDR3 sequence reads: CASSYASSYEQYV. CDR3 DNA: TGTGCCAGCAGTTACGCTAGCTCCTACGAGCAGTACGTC.

The chain combines TRBV7-2 with TRBJ1-6, with D unresolved. Trimming left V 3 bases short and J 7 bases short, with 4 bases between. There are 12 residues in the CDR3. Germline-derived CDR1 and CDR2 are SGHTA and FQGNSA. This chain's CDR3 is CASSFNNSPLHF. CDR3 nucleotide sequence: TGTGCCAGCAGCTTCAACAATTCACCCCTCCACTTT.

The gene calls are TRBV11-3 and TRBJ2-7; 7 bases map to TRBD1. This CDR3 has 14 amino acids. J gave up 5 bases and V 2 bases, and 6 bases lay outside the gene matches. From germline, CDR1 is SGHNT and CDR2 YENEEA. The CDR3 DNA sequence: TGTGCCAGCAGCTTAAAGCACCAGGGGGACGAGCAGTACGTC. It encodes CASSLKHQGDEQYV.

The gene calls are TRBV6-5 and TRBJ2-7, with D perhaps matching TRBD2 (6 bases). Deletions cut 10 bases from V and 7 bases from J, with 23 bases between. Germline V gene data show CDR1 as MNHEY and CDR2 as SVGAGI. The CDR3 is made up of 14 amino acids. In DNA form, the CDR3 reads TGTGCCACCCTCGGCCGGGAGAGGGGAAAGGAGCAGTACGTC. Amino acids: CATLGRERGKEQYV.

The chain joins TRBV10-3 to TRBJ2-5; D not certain. The germline V and J ends were trimmed by 3 bases and 0 bases, with 11 bases remaining between them. Germline V gives CDR1 ENHRY, CDR2 SYGVKD. The CDR3 sequence is 15 residues long. For the CDR3, the DNA is TGTGCCATCAGTGATTTTGCGCAGCACCAAGAGACCCAGTACTTC. It codes for CAISDFAQHQETQYF.

The J gene is TRBJ2-5, the V gene TRBV5-4; D is unresolved. Trimming left V 6 bases short and J 5 bases short, with 11 bases between. This CDR3 contains 12 residues. Germline values: CDR1 SGHNT, CDR2 YYREEE (reference sequence). The CDR3 reads CASNLPRETQYF. As DNA, the CDR3 is TGTGCCAGCAACTTACCAAGGGAGACCCAGTACTTC. The variable domain in full, completed from reference TRBV5-4 and TRBJ2-5, reads ETGVTQSPTHLIKTRGQQVTLRCSSQSGHNTVSWYQQALGQGPQFIFQYYREEENGRGNFPPRFSGLQFPNYSSELNVNALELDDSALYLCASNLPRETQYFGPGTRLLVL.

V and J are TRBV4-3 and TRBJ1-1, with 7 bases lining up with TRBD1. Trimming at V came to 1 base and at J to 4 bases, leaving 3 bases not matched to a gene. The CDR3 extends over 14 amino acids. CDR1 and CDR2 (germline): LGHNA, YSLEER. CDR3 DNA: TGCGCCAGCAGCCAAGGACAGGGCACCACTGAAGCTTTCTTT. Residues: CASSQGQGTTEAFF.

V is TRBV6-5 and J is TRBJ2-3; 8 bases agree with TRBD2. The V gene's germline CDR1 is MNHEY and CDR2 SVGAGI. V lost 5 bases, J lost 2 bases, and 6 bases stayed unmatched. This CDR3 comprises 15 residues. The CDR3 DNA reads as TGTGCCAGCAGTCCGCGGGGGGACCTCACAGATACGCAGTATTTT. Translated: CASSPRGDLTDTQYF.

The chain employs TRBV30 and TRBJ1-4; D is possibly TRBD1 (5 bases). Trimming cost V 0 bases and J 3 bases, with 11 bases left between them. The CDR3 totals 15 residues. CDR1 and CDR2 (germline): GTSNPN, SVGIG (reference sequence). The CDR3 sequence is CAWSVLMGANEKLFF. The CDR3 region has the DNA TGTGCCTGGAGTGTACTGATGGGGGCTAATGAAAAACTGTTTTTT.

The J gene is TRBJ2-7, the V gene TRBV6-2 or TRBV6-3; 7 nucleotides agree with TRBD2. The V segment lost 5 bases and the J segment 3 bases; nucleotides outside the gene matches: 7. There are 14 residues in the CDR3. Germline V gives CDR1 MNHEY, CDR2 SVGEGT. The CDR3 is CASSRHGGGYEQYV. As DNA, the CDR3 is TGTGCCAGCAGTCGTCACGGCGGGGGCTACGAGCAGTACGTC.

The V and J genes are TRBV3-1 (or the pseudogene TRBV3-2) and TRBJ1-6; no firm D call. CDR1 is LGHDT, CDR2 YNNKEL, per germline (reference sequence). The V and J ends lost 0 bases and 1 base respectively, with 7 bases between them. The CDR3 consists of 16 residues. This chain's CDR3 is CASSQDGRSYNSPLHF. DNA of the CDR3: TGTGCCAGCAGCCAAGATGGTCGGTCCTATAATTCACCCCTCCACTTT.

J is TRBJ1-3 and V is TRBV7-9; D is uncertain. CDR3 length equals 14 residues. Germline lookup yields CDR1 SEHNR and CDR2 FQNEAQ (reference sequence). V was cut by 1 base and J by 4 bases, with 8 bases left in between. The DNA of the CDR3 is TGTGCCAGCAGCTTAGGGGCTACCGGAAACACCATATATTTT. This sequence encodes CASSLGATGNTIYF.